This entry describes one TCR beta chain. The target antigen is unknown. The PCR had 60 Vbeta and 13 Jbeta primers. Data came from immunoSEQ multiplex PCR; TCRdb stores just in-frame clones and leaves some out. The profile shows about 170,000 clones, approximately 88% of them singletons. The data belong to a study of cytomegalovirus exposure and HLA in healthy donors. Findings of the study overall: Later on, an analysis showed TCR association rates differing by HLA locus, with DRB1 the most and HLA-C the fewest.

Losses at the gene ends were 10 bases for V and 4 bases for J; bases not matched to a gene: 5. From germline, CDR1 is LNHDA and CDR2 SQIVND (reference sequence). The CDR3 length is 13 residues. The sequence came from a boy between 2 and 10 years old in good health and CMV-seronegative. Sequenced material: PBMCs. The genes are TRBV19 and TRBJ2-2; TRBD2 matches at 8 bases. In DNA, the CDR3 is TGTGCCACTCTAGGACTAGCCACCGGGGAGCTGTTTTTT. Its protein is CATLGLATGELFF.